These 28 T cell receptor beta chains were all obtained from the same sample, sequenced in a study of blood T cell repertoires in COVID-19. Clones were sequenced by immunoSEQ multiplex PCR, and TCRdb holds only the in-frame ones, with some missing. The sample includes about 73,000 clones, 89% of them seen just once. Material: peripheral blood. These receptors originate from an elderly man with acute or convalescent COVID-19.

V gene TRBV6-2 or TRBV6-3 combines with J gene TRBJ2-3; 11 bases line up with TRBD2. Germline CDR1 MNHEY, CDR2 SVGEGT. V trimming: 5 bases; J trimming: 4 bases; junction bases outside the gene matches: 5. The CDR3 covers 15 residues. CDR3 in DNA: TGTGCCAGCAGTATACTAGCGGGAGAAGCAGATACGCAGTATTTT. Its protein product is CASSILAGEADTQYF.

The CDR3 is CASSLTSGGSTDTQYF. The CDR3 coding sequence is TGCGCCAGCAGCTTAACGAGCGGGGGAAGCACAGATACGCAGTATTTT. The chain carries TRBV5-1 and TRBJ2-3, with 8 bases matching TRBD2. The CDR3 has 16 amino acids. J was trimmed by 0 bases and V by 2 bases; bases with no gene match: 5. The V gene's germline CDR1 is SGHRS and CDR2 YFSETQ.

The chain uses TRBV30 and TRBJ1-3, with D uncertain. This CDR3 has 14 residues. Germline V gene data show CDR1 as GTSNPN and CDR2 as SVGIG (reference sequence). V lost 2 bases to trimming and J lost 0 bases, with 8 bases between them. CDR3 nucleotides: TGTGCCTGGAGTCGACAAATCTCTGGAAACACCATATATTTT. Translation gives CAWSRQISGNTIYF.

The chain couples TRBV9 to TRBJ2-5, with a possible D match to TRBD1 (6 bases). Deletions cut 3 bases from V and 1 base from J, with 7 bases between. From germline, CDR1 is SGDLS and CDR2 YYNGEE. There are 13 residues in the CDR3. CDR3 amino acids: CASSGTVQETQYF. The CDR3 DNA is TGTGCCAGCAGCGGGACAGTCCAAGAGACCCAGTACTTC.

V and J are TRBV6-6 and TRBJ1-3, with TRBD1 matching over 7 bases. The germline gives CDR1 MNHNY, CDR2 SVGAGI (reference sequence). Trimming at V came to 6 bases and at J to 1 base, leaving 6 bases not matched to a gene. The CDR3 consists of 15 residues. CDR3 in amino acids: CASSLLQGSGNTIYF. The CDR3 coding sequence is TGTGCCAGCAGCCTCCTACAGGGGTCTGGAAACACCATATATTTT.

As concerns this clone: Within the sample, other DNA sequences also encode this same CDR3. CDR3 loop: CASTPGNSPLHF. CDR3 bases: TGTGCCAGCACCCCCGGTAATTCACCCCTCCACTTT. V gene TRBV2 combines with J gene TRBJ1-6; D gene uncertain. V was pared by 7 bases and J by 6 bases, with 7 bases between. The length of the CDR3 is 12 residues. The germline V gene has CDR1 SNHLY and CDR2 FYNNEI.

The chain is built from TRBV6-6 and TRBJ1-1, with TRBD1 identical over 7 bases. Germline-derived CDR1 and CDR2 are MNHNY and SVGAGI (reference sequence). Trimming cost V 6 bases and J 7 bases; bases outside gene matches: 11. The CDR3 has 14 amino acids. Here the CDR3 DNA reads TGTGCCAGCAGGTTCCCGGGACAGACAAATGAAGCTTTCTTT. Translating gives CASRFPGQTNEAFF.

This chain uses TRBV5-1 with TRBJ2-7; D possibly corresponds to TRBD2 (5 bases). The CDR3 has 13 amino acids. The V gene lost 3 bases and the J gene lost 5 bases, with 12 bases spanning the gap. Germline assignment: CDR1 SGHRS and CDR2 YFSETQ. CDR3 DNA sequence: TGCGCCAGCAGCTCCAGGACTGAAAACGAGCAGTACTTC. It is translated as CASSSRTENEQYF.

This sequence joins TRBV9 and TRBJ2-2; D may be TRBD1 (6 bases). Trimming removed 5 bases at V and 1 base at J, with 6 bases between. The CDR3 contains 13 residues. The germline V gene has CDR1 SGDLS and CDR2 YYNGEE. The CDR3 region has the DNA TGTGCCAGCAGGACAGGGAACACCGGGGAGCTGTTTTTT. Its translation is CASRTGNTGELFF.

CDR3 sequence: CASSVEERGETDTQYF. The CDR3 bases are TGTGCCAGCAGCGTAGAAGAGCGGGGGGAGACAGATACGCAGTATTTT. The chain employs TRBV9 and TRBJ2-3, with 9 bases identical to TRBD2. The CDR3 is made up of 16 amino acids. Trimming took 0 bases from V and 3 from J; bases not matched to a gene: 5. Germline CDR1 reads SGDLS; CDR2 reads YYNGEE.

The chain is built from TRBV6-6 and TRBJ1-5; a possible D gene is TRBD1 (5 bases). The length of the CDR3 is 15 residues. V shed 4 bases and J shed 6 bases, with 16 bases lying between them. Germline assignment: CDR1 MNHNY and CDR2 SVGAGI (reference sequence). The CDR3 DNA is TGTGCCAGCAGTTTAAGGGGACTCAGGGTTCAGCCCCAGCATTTT. Translating gives CASSLRGLRVQPQHF.

The J gene is TRBJ2-7, the V gene TRBV4-1; D perhaps matches TRBD2 (7 bases). The CDR3 is 17 amino acids. V dropped 2 bases and J dropped 1 base, with 18 bases sitting between them. CDR1 and CDR2 from the germline V gene are MGHRA and YSYEKL. The CDR3 sequence: CASSQRAGASSSYEQYF. As DNA, the CDR3 is TGCGCCAGCAGCCAACGGGCGGGGGCTTCAAGTTCCTACGAGCAGTACTTC.

The chain has TRBV3-1 (or the pseudogene TRBV3-2) and TRBJ1-2, with a tentative D call TRBD1 (6 bases). This CDR3 contains 17 residues. The germline V gene has CDR1 LGHDT and CDR2 YNNKEL (reference sequence). V lost 0 bases to trimming and J lost 4 bases, with 18 bases between them. CDR3 sequence: CASSQEGAGELRYGYTF. The CDR3 region has the DNA TGTGCCAGCAGCCAAGAGGGGGCGGGGGAACTACGCTATGGCTACACCTTC.

The V call is TRBV2, the J call TRBJ1-5; 7 nucleotides agree with TRBD1. Trimming at V came to 6 bases and at J to 4 bases, leaving 15 bases not matched to a gene. The CDR3 contains 17 residues. Germline-derived CDR1 and CDR2 are SNHLY and FYNNEI. Here the CDR3 reads CASRALRRGIGNQPQHF. The CDR3 nucleotides are TGTGCCAGCAGGGCCCTTCGCAGGGGGATAGGTAATCAGCCCCAGCATTTT.

Here the CDR3 DNA reads TGTGCCAGCAGCTTGAGGTGGGCTAATCAGCCCCAGCATTTT. Protein sequence: CASSLRWANQPQHF. V and J are TRBV5-6 and TRBJ1-5, with D hard to call. This CDR3 comprises 14 residues. V was clipped by 1 base and J by 4 bases, with 9 bases between them. The germline V gene encodes CDR1 SGHDT and CDR2 YYEEEE.

The rearrangement uses TRBV5-4 and TRBJ1-1; TRBD1 matches 9 bases. This CDR3 contains 14 residues. V lost 2 bases and J lost 5; bases outside the gene matches: 4. Germline values: CDR1 SGHNT, CDR2 YYREEE (reference sequence). CDR3 nucleotides: TGTGCCAGCAGCTTACAGGGGGCGAAGACTGAAGCTTTCTTT. It codes for CASSLQGAKTEAFF.

This chain connects TRBV2 to TRBJ2-1; maybe TRBD1 (5 bases). This CDR3 contains 14 residues. The V gene lost 0 bases and the J gene lost 16 bases, with 19 bases spanning the gap. CDR1 SNHLY and CDR2 FYNNEI come from the germline V gene. CDR3 in amino acids: CASSEARRGTHGFF. The DNA of the CDR3 is TGTGCCAGCAGTGAAGCCCGAAGGGGTACCCACGGATTCTTC. Supplemented by reference TRBV2 and TRBJ2-1, the full variable domain reads EPEVTQTPSHQVTQMGQEVILRCVPISNHLYFYWYRQILGQKVEFLVSFYNNEISEKSEIFDDQFSVERPDGSNFTLKIRSTKLEDSAMYFCASSEARRGTHGFFGPGTRLTVL.

The chain recombines TRBV5-1 with TRBJ1-1, with 7 bases lining up with TRBD1. CDR3 length: 13 residues. Germline V gene data show CDR1 as SGHRS and CDR2 as YFSETQ. V dropped 3 bases and J dropped 5; count of bases not matched to a gene: 4. The CDR3 nucleotides are TGCGCCAGCAGCTGGGCAGGGGGGACTGAAGCTTTCTTT. Translating it yields CASSWAGGTEAFF.

The rearrangement links TRBV28 to TRBJ1-5; 9 bases are shared with TRBD1. After removal of 5 bases from V and 0 bases from J, the junction contained 8 bases not matched to a gene. Germline V gene data show CDR1 as MDHEN and CDR2 as SYDVKM. The CDR3 runs 17 residues. Here the CDR3 reads CASSTQGADYSNQPQHF. DNA of the CDR3: TGTGCCAGCAGTACACAGGGGGCCGATTATAGCAATCAGCCCCAGCATTTT.

This chain uses TRBV27 with TRBJ1-5, with a possible D match to TRBD1 (5 bases). CDR1 is MNHEY and CDR2 is SMNVEV in the germline V gene (reference sequence). The CDR3 contains 15 residues. V was clipped by 5 bases and J by 0 bases, with 11 bases between them. As DNA, the CDR3 is TGTGCCAGCAGTCTCGACAGATTTAGCAATCAGCCCCAGCATTTT. Translating it yields CASSLDRFSNQPQHF.

The rearrangement uses TRBV20-1 and TRBJ2-5, with a possible D match to TRBD1 (5 bases). Trimming removed 6 bases at V and 3 bases at J, with 8 bases between. The V gene's germline CDR1 is DFQATT and CDR2 SNEGSKA (reference sequence). The CDR3 consists of 11 residues. CDR3 loop: CSAQVEETQYF. The CDR3 DNA sequence: TGCAGTGCACAGGTGGAAGAGACCCAGTACTTC.

This chain connects TRBV19 to TRBJ2-7, with TRBD2 matching over 10 bases. This CDR3 is built from 15 residues. The ends lost 5 bases at V and 2 bases at J; junction bases unmatched: 6. Germline V gives CDR1 LNHDA, CDR2 SQIVND (reference sequence). CDR3 protein: CASSSDSGRTYEQYF. The DNA for the CDR3 is TGTGCCAGTAGTTCCGATAGCGGGAGGACCTACGAGCAGTACTTC.

The rearrangement joins TRBV5-1 to TRBJ2-7; tentative D call: TRBD1 (6 bases). V was pared by 4 bases and J by 7 bases, with 18 bases between. CDR3 length equals 14 residues. Germline assignment: CDR1 SGHRS and CDR2 YFSETQ. The CDR3 DNA reads as TGCGCCAGCAGCACCACAGGGACCTTTGGGGAGCAGTACTTC. It encodes CASSTTGTFGEQYF.

This clone came up once. This rearrangement joins TRBV19 to TRBJ2-3, with 13 bases lining up with TRBD2. The germline CDR1 and CDR2 sequences are LNHDA and SQIVND (reference sequence). V lost 3 bases to trimming and J lost 6 bases; unmatched junction nucleotides: 15. This CDR3 is 19 amino acids long. For the CDR3, the DNA is TGTGCCAGTAGTATTCGTTTAACCGGGACTAGCGGGGTAGCGGATACGCAGTATTTT. It translates to CASSIRLTGTSGVADTQYF.

The rearrangement links TRBV2 to TRBJ2-7; D remains unclear. Germline values: CDR1 SNHLY, CDR2 FYNNEI. This CDR3 has 16 residues. V was pared by 4 bases and J by 4 bases, with 20 bases between. The CDR3 coding sequence is TGTGCCAGCAGTGGATCCAATAGAGGCTATTTTTACGAGCAGTACTTC. Protein product: CASSGSNRGYFYEQYF.

The V gene is TRBV24-1, the J gene TRBJ2-3; 9 bases align to TRBD2. J lost 2 bases, V lost 1 base, and 6 bases had no gene match. This CDR3 has 17 amino acids. Germline CDR1 and CDR2: KGHDR and SFDVKD. The CDR3, as DNA: TGTGCCACCAGTGATTTCAAGACTAGCGGTTACACAGATACGCAGTATTTT. Translation gives CATSDFKTSGYTDTQYF.

This clone was recorded once. The V gene is TRBV5-5, the J gene TRBJ2-3; 9 nucleotides line up with TRBD2. V was pared by 4 bases and J by 2 bases, with 11 bases of the junction left unmatched. The CDR3 sequence is 17 residues long. The germline CDR1 and CDR2 sequences are SGHKS and YYEKEE (reference sequence). This chain's CDR3 is CASSRRGGGANTDTQYF. CDR3 nucleotides: TGTGCCAGCAGCCGGAGGGGCGGGGGGGCCAACACAGATACGCAGTATTTT. Variable domain in full (rest from reference TRBV5-5 and TRBJ2-3): DAGVTQSPTHLIKTRGQQVTLRCSPISGHKSVSWYQQVLGQGPQFIFQYYEKEERGRGNFPDRFSARQFPNYSSELNVNALLLGDSALYLCASSRRGGGANTDTQYFGPGTRLTVL.

The rearrangement links TRBV5-4 to TRBJ1-2; 10 bases match TRBD1. Germline V lookup: CDR1 SGHNT, CDR2 YYREEE (reference sequence). The CDR3 length is 15 residues. Losses at the gene ends were 0 bases for V and 6 bases for J; bases not matched to a gene: 5. The DNA for the CDR3 is TGTGCCAGCAGCTTGGAGGGACAGGGGCCTGATGGCTACACCTTC. It yields the protein CASSLEGQGPDGYTF. The entire variable domain, with the rest obtained from reference TRBV5-4 and TRBJ1-2, is as follows: ETGVTQSPTHLIKTRGQQVTLRCSSQSGHNTVSWYQQALGQGPQFIFQYYREEENGRGNFPPRFSGLQFPNYSSELNVNALELDDSALYLCASSLEGQGPDGYTFGSGTRLTVV.